This T cell receptor beta chain came from a study of T cells in Graves' hyperthyroidism and ophthalmopathy. The CDR3 has 14 amino acids. The ends were cut back, 4 bases at V and 4 bases at J, with 12 bases in the middle. This clonotype was seen ten or more times. The TCR beta CDR3 regions underwent amplification using RNA transcripts as the source. Researchers ran a first-round RT-PCR on the TCR CDR3 using the HTBI primer set. MiXCR, applied by TCRdb to the multiplex PCR reads, yields one record per CDR3 protein. In the table there are hundreds of thousands of distinct CDR3 sequences, approximately 15% of which are singletons.

The source of this sequence is a woman aged 18 to 35 with Graves' hyperthyroidism. Source material: blood. This chain joins TRBV12-3 or TRBV12-4 and TRBJ2-3; possibly TRBD1 for D (6 bases). In DNA form, the CDR3 reads TGTGCCAGCAGTTCGGGACATGCGGCAGATACGCAGTATTTT. Protein: CASSSGHAADTQYF.